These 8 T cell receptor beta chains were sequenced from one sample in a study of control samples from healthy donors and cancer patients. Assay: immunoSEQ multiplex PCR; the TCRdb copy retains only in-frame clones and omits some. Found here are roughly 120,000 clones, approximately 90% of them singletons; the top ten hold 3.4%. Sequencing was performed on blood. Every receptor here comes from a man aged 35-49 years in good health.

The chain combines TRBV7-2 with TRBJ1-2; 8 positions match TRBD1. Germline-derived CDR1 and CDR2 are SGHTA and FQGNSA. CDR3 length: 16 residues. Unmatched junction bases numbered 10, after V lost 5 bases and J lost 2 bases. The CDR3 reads CASSPPDRVLNYGYTF. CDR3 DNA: TGTGCCAGCAGCCCTCCGGACAGGGTTTTGAACTATGGCTACACCTTC.

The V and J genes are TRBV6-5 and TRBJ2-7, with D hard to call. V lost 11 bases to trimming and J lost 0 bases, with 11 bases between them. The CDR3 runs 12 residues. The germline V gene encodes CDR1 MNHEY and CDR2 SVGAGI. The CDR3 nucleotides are TGTGCCGTACAATCGAGCTCCTACGAGCAGTACTTC. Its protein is CAVQSSSYEQYF.

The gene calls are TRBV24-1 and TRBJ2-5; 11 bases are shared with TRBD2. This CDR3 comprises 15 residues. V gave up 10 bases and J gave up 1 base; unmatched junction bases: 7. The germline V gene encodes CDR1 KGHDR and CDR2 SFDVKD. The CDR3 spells CATSSGGSAQETQYF. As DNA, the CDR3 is TGTGCCACTTCTAGCGGGGGGAGCGCCCAAGAGACCCAGTACTTC.

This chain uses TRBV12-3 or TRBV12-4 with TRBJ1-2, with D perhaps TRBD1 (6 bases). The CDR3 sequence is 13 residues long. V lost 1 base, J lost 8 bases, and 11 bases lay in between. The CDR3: CASSLDRAQGYTF. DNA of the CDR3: TGTGCCAGCAGTTTAGACAGGGCCCAAGGCTACACCTTC.

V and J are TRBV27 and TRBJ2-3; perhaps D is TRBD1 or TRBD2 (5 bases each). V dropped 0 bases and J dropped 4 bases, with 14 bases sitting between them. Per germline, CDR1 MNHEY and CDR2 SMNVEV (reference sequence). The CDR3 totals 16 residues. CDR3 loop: CASSLSRGVGADTQYF. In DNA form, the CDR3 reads TGTGCCAGCAGTTTATCGAGGGGCGTCGGGGCAGATACGCAGTATTTT.

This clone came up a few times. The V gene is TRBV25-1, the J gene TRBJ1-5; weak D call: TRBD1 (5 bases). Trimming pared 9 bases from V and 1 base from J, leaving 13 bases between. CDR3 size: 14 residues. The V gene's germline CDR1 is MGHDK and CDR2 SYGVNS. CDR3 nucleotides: TGTGCCAGTACCGGGACGGAGAGCAATCAGCCCCAGCATTTT. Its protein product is CASTGTESNQPQHF.

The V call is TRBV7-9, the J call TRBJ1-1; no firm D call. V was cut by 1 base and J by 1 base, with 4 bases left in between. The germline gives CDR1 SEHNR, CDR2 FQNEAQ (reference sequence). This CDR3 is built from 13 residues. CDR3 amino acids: CASSLEGNTEAFF. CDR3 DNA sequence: TGTGCCAGCAGCTTAGAAGGGAACACTGAAGCTTTCTTT.

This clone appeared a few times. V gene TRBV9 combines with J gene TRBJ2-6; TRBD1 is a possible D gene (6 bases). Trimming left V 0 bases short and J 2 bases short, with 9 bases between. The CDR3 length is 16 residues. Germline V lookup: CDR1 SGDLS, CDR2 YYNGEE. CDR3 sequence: CASSVDGGAGANVLTF. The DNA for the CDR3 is TGTGCCAGCAGCGTAGATGGGGGCGCTGGGGCCAACGTCCTGACTTTC.